One sample yielded the 25 T cell receptor beta chains listed below, sequenced in a study of response to subunit inactivated influenza vaccine. TCRdb reprocessed the RT-PCR reads with MiXCR, giving one entry per CDR3 protein. The sample consists of about 530,000 distinct CDR3 sequences, 10% to 15% of them appearing once. The material sequenced was PBMCs from blood, taken on the day of vaccination. Receptor source: a man in his fifties who received an inactivated influenza vaccine.

This clonotype was detected only a few times. The rearrangement uses TRBV12-3 or TRBV12-4 and TRBJ2-1; D is possibly TRBD2 (6 bases). The CDR3 consists of 14 residues. The V gene lost 3 bases and the J gene lost 2 bases, with 8 bases spanning the gap. The CDR3 nucleotides are TGTGCCAGCAGTTTCCTAGCGACCTACAATGAGCAGTTCTTC. Translation: CASSFLATYNEQFF.

The gene calls are TRBV6-5 and TRBJ1-2; no clear D. The V end was cut by 6 bases, the J end by 4 bases, with 9 bases between. The germline gives CDR1 MNHEY, CDR2 SVGAGI. The CDR3 is 12 residues long. CDR3 DNA: TGTGCCAGCAGCCCCGGGGTCTATGGCTACACCTTC. Its translation: CASSPGVYGYTF.

The chain recombines TRBV4-3 with TRBJ2-2, with D maybe TRBD2 (6 bases). V was cut by 1 base and J by 3 bases, with 12 bases left in between. The CDR3 is 16 amino acids. CDR1 and CDR2 from the germline V gene are LGHNA and YSLEER. The CDR3 region is CASSQAGGTYTGELFF. The CDR3 bases are TGCGCCAGCAGCCAAGCGGGCGGGACCTACACCGGGGAGCTGTTTTTT.

This clonotype has only a few counts. The CDR3 is CASSLISGRSGGLFF. Here the CDR3 DNA reads TGTGCCAGCAGTTTGATTAGCGGGAGAAGCGGCGGGCTGTTTTTT. The chain carries TRBV12-3 or TRBV12-4 and TRBJ2-2, with TRBD2 identical over 9 bases. V lost 3 bases to trimming and J lost 13 bases; unmatched junction nucleotides: 12. CDR3 length: 15 amino acids.

In this sample, this clonotype turned up a few times. CDR3 sequence: CASSLDSQANYGYTF. CDR3 DNA sequence: TGCGCCAGCAGCTTGGACAGTCAAGCTAACTATGGCTACACCTTC. This sequence joins TRBV5-1 and TRBJ1-2; D is ambiguous. V shed 0 bases and J shed 0 bases, with 9 bases lying between them. Per germline, CDR1 SGHRS and CDR2 YFSETQ. This CDR3 spans 15 amino acids.

This clonotype was detected only a few times. The V call is TRBV6-2 or TRBV6-3, the J call TRBJ2-4; tentative D call: TRBD1 (5 bases). V was pared by 2 bases and J by 0 bases, with 14 bases between. CDR1 and CDR2 (germline): MNHEY, SVGEGT. CDR3 length: 17 amino acids. For the CDR3, the DNA is TGTGCCAGCAGTTACATCCTGGGGCTGATAGCCAAAAACATTCAGTACTTC. This gives the protein CASSYILGLIAKNIQYF.

This clonotype was found many times. The chain couples TRBV27 to TRBJ1-2; D call uncertain. CDR1 is MNHEY and CDR2 is SMNVEV in the germline V gene (reference sequence). The CDR3 is 14 residues long. V lost 5 bases, J lost 6 bases, and 16 bases lay in between. The CDR3 sequence is CASSPWTGKDGYTF. CDR3 nucleotides: TGTGCCAGCAGTCCCTGGACGGGAAAGGATGGCTACACCTTC.

This clonotype was seen a handful of times. The chain recombines TRBV20-1 with TRBJ2-7, with D possibly matching TRBD1 (6 bases). Per the germline V gene, CDR1 is DFQATT and CDR2 is SNEGSKA (reference sequence). V was shortened by 5 bases and J by 6 bases, with 17 bases between the two germline ends. The CDR3 sequence is 13 residues long. In nucleotides, the CDR3 is TGCAGTGCTGTAGAAGGGGTCAGGGGCGAGCAGTACTTC. Encoded protein: CSAVEGVRGEQYF.

V usage is TRBV24-1 and J usage is TRBJ2-1; TRBD1 matches at 9 bases. The CDR3 spans 16 residues. With V trimmed by 9 bases and J by 1 base, 9 bases remained unmatched. Germline assignment: CDR1 KGHDR and CDR2 SFDVKD. CDR3 sequence (DNA): TGTGCCACCGCTCAAACCGGGACAGGGTCCTACAATGAGCAGTTCTTC. It translates to CATAQTGTGSYNEQFF.

The count of this clonotype is one. This chain joins TRBV7-3 and TRBJ2-1; 7 nucleotides line up with TRBD2. The J segment lost 8 bases and the V segment lost 5 bases, leaving 12 bases of the junction unmatched. This CDR3 region has 15 residues. The germline gives CDR1 SGHTA, CDR2 FQGTGA. The CDR3 DNA reads as TGTGCCAGCAGCCCCCTCGGGGGGAGGATCGATGAGCAGTTCTTC. Its translation: CASSPLGGRIDEQFF. The full variable domain, rest sourced from reference TRBV7-3 and TRBJ2-1, is GAGVSQTPSNKVTEKGKYVELRCDPISGHTALYWYRQSLGQGPEFLIYFQGTGAADDSGLPNDRFFAVRPEGSVSTLKIQRTERGDSAVYLCASSPLGGRIDEQFFGPGTRLTVL.

This clonotype was counted many times. The chain couples TRBV19 to TRBJ2-7, with D perhaps matching TRBD1 (6 bases). V was trimmed by 5 bases and J by 3 bases, leaving 17 bases between them. The CDR3 has 15 residues. Per the germline V gene, CDR1 is LNHDA and CDR2 is SQIVND (reference sequence). The CDR3 sequence: CASSSRGHGFYEQYF. The DNA for the CDR3 is TGTGCCAGTAGTTCCCGGGGACACGGCTTCTACGAGCAGTACTTC.

This clonotype was observed at least ten times. The chain uses TRBV12-3 or TRBV12-4 and TRBJ1-1; perhaps TRBD1 as D (5 bases). The CDR3 totals 14 residues. Trimming stripped 5 bases from V and 3 bases from J, with 13 bases between. CDR3 in DNA: TGTGCCAGCAGTCAAGGGGTCGGATACACTGAAGCTTTCTTT. Residues: CASSQGVGYTEAFF.

The V and J genes are TRBV15 and TRBJ2-5; D might be TRBD1 or TRBD2, each matching 5 bases. Trimming left V 5 bases short and J 3 bases short, with 16 bases between. Per the germline V gene, CDR1 is LNHNV and CDR2 is YYDKDF (reference sequence). CDR3 size: 15 residues. The CDR3 DNA sequence: TGTGCCACCAGCGGTCGAGCCGGGACCAAAGAGACCCAGTACTTC. This codes for CATSGRAGTKETQYF.

Only a few counts were recorded for this clonotype. The V call is TRBV6-1, the J call TRBJ2-3; 8 positions agree with TRBD2. Unmatched junction bases numbered 14, after V lost 6 bases and J lost 0 bases. Germline-derived CDR1 and CDR2 are MNHNS and SASEGT. The CDR3 consists of 18 residues. The CDR3 sequence is CASRLEKRGSFSTDTQYF. In nucleotides, the CDR3 is TGTGCCAGCAGGCTGGAGAAGCGGGGGAGCTTTAGCACAGATACGCAGTATTTT.

V and J are TRBV2 and TRBJ1-4, with 7 bases fitting TRBD1. The ends lost 7 bases at V and 5 bases at J; junction bases unmatched: 7. CDR1 is SNHLY and CDR2 is FYNNEI in the germline V gene. This CDR3 region has 14 residues. The chain's CDR3 is CASKAGTENEKLFF. CDR3 in DNA: TGTGCCAGCAAGGCCGGGACAGAGAATGAAAAACTGTTTTTT.

The V and J genes are TRBV7-8 and TRBJ1-6; D gene uncertain. Germline CDR1 SGHVS, CDR2 FQNEAQ. The CDR3 covers 15 residues. V was shortened by 1 base and J by 4 bases, with 8 bases between the two germline ends. The CDR3 protein is CASSLERLYNSPLHF. The CDR3 bases are TGTGCCAGCAGCTTAGAGCGGCTTTATAATTCACCCCTCCACTTT.

This clonotype occurred a few times. The chain employs TRBV7-2 and TRBJ2-7; D remains ambiguous. The V gene's germline CDR1 is SGHTA and CDR2 FQGNSA. The ends were cut back, 0 bases at V and 0 bases at J, with 9 bases in the middle. The CDR3 runs 15 residues. The CDR3 DNA reads TGTGCCAGCAGCTTAGCGAGATGGAGCTCCTACGAGCAGTACTTC. Amino acids: CASSLARWSSYEQYF.

This clonotype has only a few counts. This chain links TRBV27 with TRBJ1-5; D gene ambiguous. V was pared by 2 bases and J by 4 bases, with 6 bases between. Per the germline V gene, CDR1 is MNHEY and CDR2 is SMNVEV (reference sequence). CDR3 length equals 13 residues. The DNA of the CDR3 is TGTGCCAGCAGTTTACAGCGAAATCAGCCCCAGCATTTT. Translated: CASSLQRNQPQHF.

This clonotype turned up a few times. This chain links TRBV7-2 with TRBJ1-2; D gene unclear. This CDR3 is 13 amino acids long. Per germline, CDR1 SGHTA and CDR2 FQGNSA. V lost 5 bases, J lost 4 bases, and 11 bases lay in between. The CDR3 sequence: CASSPRHSYGYTF. The CDR3 region has the DNA TGTGCCAGCAGCCCACGACATTCCTATGGCTACACCTTC.

This clonotype was seen more than once but under ten times. The chain couples TRBV27 to TRBJ1-2; no reliable D call. Trimming took 6 bases from V and 8 from J, leaving 19 bases between them. Germline lookup yields CDR1 MNHEY and CDR2 SMNVEV (reference sequence). This CDR3 has 14 amino acids. The CDR3 DNA follows: TGTGCCAGCAGCTCCACCACTATGGCGAAAGGCTACACCTTC. Translated: CASSSTTMAKGYTF.

The table lists this clonotype with a few counts. V is TRBV6-5 and J is TRBJ1-6; possibly TRBD1 for D (5 bases). CDR1 and CDR2 (germline): MNHEY, SVGAGI. V shed 2 bases and J shed 6 bases, with 20 bases lying between them. The CDR3 is 18 amino acids. The CDR3 DNA sequence: TGTGCCAGCAGTTACGTACCCAGGGCGGGGAACGGTAATTCACCCCTCCACTTT. As protein: CASSYVPRAGNGNSPLHF.

The V gene is TRBV10-3, the J gene TRBJ2-3, with no clear D. V gave up 5 bases and J gave up 2 bases, with 17 bases separating them. CDR1 and CDR2 from the germline V gene are ENHRY and SYGVKD. The CDR3 covers 16 residues. The CDR3 coding sequence is TGTGCCATCAGTACTGCTAGGTCGGTGTCCACAGATACGCAGTATTTT. Its translation: CAISTARSVSTDTQYF.

The rearrangement links TRBV18 to TRBJ1-4; D remains ambiguous. Germline lookup yields CDR1 KGHSH and CDR2 LQKENI. V was shortened by 3 bases and J by 0 bases, with 11 bases between the two germline ends. The CDR3 loop spans 16 amino acids. The CDR3 is CASSPYTIATNEKLFF. Written as DNA, the CDR3 is TGTGCCAGCTCACCGTACACCATTGCAACTAATGAAAAACTGTTTTTT.

This clonotype was picked up a small number of times. This chain connects TRBV5-1 to TRBJ2-4; TRBD2 is a possible D gene (6 bases). V dropped 4 bases and J dropped 1 base, with 6 bases sitting between them. CDR1 and CDR2 (germline): SGHRS, YFSETQ. The CDR3 runs 13 residues. CDR3 region: CASSAGAKNIQYF. DNA of the CDR3: TGCGCCAGCAGCGCGGGGGCCAAAAACATTCAGTACTTC.

This sequence joins TRBV3-1 and TRBJ2-2, with D tentatively TRBD1 or TRBD2 (5 bases each). V lost 3 bases, J lost 1 base, and 12 bases lay in between. The CDR3 spans 16 residues. CDR1 LGHDT and CDR2 YNNKEL come from the germline V gene (reference sequence). The CDR3 bases are TGTGCCAGCAGCCATACGGGACCGAGGAACACCGGGGAGCTGTTTTTT. The encoded protein is CASSHTGPRNTGELFF. The full variable domain, rest sourced from reference TRBV3-1 and TRBJ2-2, is DTAVSQTPKYLVTQMGNDKSIKCEQNLGHDTMYWYKQDSKKFLKIMFSYNNKELIINETVPNRFSPKSPDKAHLNLHINSLELGDSAVYFCASSHTGPRNTGELFFGEGSRLTVL.